This is a list of T cell receptor beta chains from one sample in a study of blood T cell repertoires in COVID-19. Some clones are missing from TCRdb's copy, which holds only in-frame ones; the method was immunoSEQ multiplex PCR. This sample has about 73,000 clones; over 75% occur once, and the top ten carry around 4.3%. Sequenced sample: peripheral blood. The receptors stem from a woman between 55 and 75 years old with acute or convalescent COVID-19. Each CDR3 is given with its conserved first and last residue. D genes are given only for firm matches. Some rows mark clone size as missing; the rest say once, few, many or name a class of expanded clone.

>TRBD2|TRBJ2-7|15|TRBV7-9|few
TGTGCCAGCAGCTTAAAAGCGGGGGGGCCAAACGAGCAGTACTTC
CASSLKAGGPNEQYF
>TRBD1|TRBJ1-1|14|TRBV4-1|.
TGCGCCAGCAGCCCCGGGCAGGGGGGTACTGAAGCTTTCTTT
CASSPGQGGTEAFF
>.|TRBJ1-4|15|TRBV2|.
TGTGCCAGCAGTAATTTGGACAGCGTTAATGAAAAACTGTTTTTT
CASSNLDSVNEKLFF
>TRBD1|TRBJ1-4|15|TRBV19|.
TGTGCCAGCATGGACGGACAGGGAGGGAATGAAAAACTGTTTTTT
CASMDGQGGNEKLFF
>.|TRBJ2-7|13|TRBV7-8|.
TGTGCCAGCAGCTTAGACACCCTCTACGAGCAGTACTTC
CASSLDTLYEQYF
>TRBD1|TRBJ1-2|15|TRBV5-1|once
TGCGCCAGCAGCTTGGCCCAGGGTGAGGGGGCGCTTCACACCTTC
CASSLAQGEGALHTF
>.|TRBJ2-7|16|TRBV19|few
TGTGCCAGTAGTATACGTTATCCGGGAGTTCGCTACGAGCAGTACTTC
CASSIRYPGVRYEQYF
>.|TRBJ2-5|18|TRBV15|.
TGTGCCACCAGCAGAAATCAAAATCGGGGTTTCAAACAAGAGACCCAGTACTTC
CATSRNQNRGFKQETQYF
>TRBD1|TRBJ1-4|15|TRBV14|few
TGTGCCAGCAGCCTTGCAGCCGGGACAGGGGAGAAACTGTTTTTT
CASSLAAGTGEKLFF
>.|TRBJ1-2|14|TRBV7-2|.
TGTGCCAGCAGCTTCCAGGGTTTCAACTATGGCTACACCTTC
CASSFQGFNYGYTF
>.|TRBJ1-4|16|TRBV2|.
TGTGCCAGCAGTGAATCAGGTTACAGGTCTAATGAAAAACTGTTTTTT
CASSESGYRSNEKLFF
>.|TRBJ2-5|15|TRBV4-1|.
TGCGCCAGCAGCCAAGATTCAAGCTACCAAGAGACCCAGTACTTC
CASSQDSSYQETQYF
>TRBD2|TRBJ2-1|16|TRBV15|.
TGTGCCACCAGCAGGGCCGGGACTAGCGGATACAATGAGCAGTTCTTC
CATSRAGTSGYNEQFF
>.|TRBJ1-2|13|TRBV30|.
TGTGCCTGGAGTGCCCTTTACACCCCGAGCGGGACCTTC
CAWSALYTPSGTF
>.|TRBJ2-3|13|TRBV30|once
TGTGCCTGGAGTGTACGGGAGCGAGATACGCAGTATTTT
CAWSVRERDTQYF
>TRBD1|TRBJ1-2|18|TRBV4-1|.
TGCGCCAGCAGCCAAGGGACGTTTCGGGCAGGGGGCGTGCGAGGCTACACCTTC
CASSQGTFRAGGVRGYTF
>TRBD1|TRBJ1-1|16|TRBV5-1|.
TGCGCCAGCAGCCCTACGACAGGGCTCGGGAACACTGAAGCTTTCTTT
CASSPTTGLGNTEAFF
>.|TRBJ2-1|21|TRBV23-1|once
TGCGCCAGCAGTCAACCAGGGGGGCGGCCCCAGTCCTCTGCTCCCTACAATGAGCAGTTCTTC
CASSQPGGRPQSSAPYNEQFF
>TRBD1|TRBJ2-3|15|TRBV5-1|.
TGCGCCAGCAGCCAATTTGACAGGGACGTTGATACGCAGTATTTT
CASSQFDRDVDTQYF
>.|TRBJ1-1|13|TRBV19|.
TGTGCCAGTAGTATCAAGCGGAACACTGAAGCTTTCTTT
CASSIKRNTEAFF
>TRBD2|TRBJ2-3|17|TRBV2|.
TGTGCCAGCAGTAGGTGGTCCAGCGGGAGGGACACAGATACGCAGTATTTT
CASSRWSSGRDTDTQYF
>.|TRBJ1-1|12|TRBV27|.
TGTGCCAGCAGTTCCACGAGCTCTGAAGCTTTCTTT
CASSSTSSEAFF
>TRBD1|TRBJ2-5|15|TRBV28|once
TGTGCCAGCAGTTTCCTTGGGACAGCGCAAGAGACCCAGTACTTC
CASSFLGTAQETQYF
>.|TRBJ1-5|15|TRBV30|.
TGTGCCTGGAGTACAGGGCTCGGCAGCAATCAGCCCCAGCATTTT
CAWSTGLGSNQPQHF
>.|TRBJ2-7|14|TRBV3-1/TRBV3-2|.
TGTGCCAGCAGGTCGGCGGGCATCTCCTACGAGCAGTACTTC
CASRSAGISYEQYF
>TRBD1|TRBJ1-2|15|TRBV11-3|.
TGTGCCAGCAGCTTTAACAGGGGTAGGGGCTATGGCTACACCTTC
CASSFNRGRGYGYTF
>TRBD1|TRBJ1-1|14|TRBV7-9|.
TGTGCCAGCAGCTGGGGGACAGGTTCCACTGAAGCTTTCTTT
CASSWGTGSTEAFF
>TRBD1|TRBJ1-5|14|TRBV19|.
TGTGCCAGTAGTCTCAGACAGGGAGGACAGCCCCAGCATTTT
CASSLRQGGQPQHF
>TRBD1|TRBJ2-1|15|TRBV5-1|.
TGCGCCAGCAGCTACGACAGGGGGCTTGCGAATGAGCAGTTCTTC
CASSYDRGLANEQFF
>.|TRBJ2-6|10|TRBV7-9|.
TGTGCCAGCAGCCGGGACGTCCTGACTTTC
CASSRDVLTF
>.|TRBJ2-1|12|TRBV2|.
TGTGCCAGCAGGGTCGACTCCGTAGGAACGTTCTTC
CASRVDSVGTFF
>TRBD1|TRBJ2-7|14|TRBV5-1|.
TGCGCCAGCAGCTCCGCCGGGACAGTCTACGAGCAGTACTTC
CASSSAGTVYEQYF
>TRBD2|TRBJ2-4|19|TRBV5-1|.
TGCGCCAGCAGCTCTAATTCTCTAGCGGGAGGACTAGCCAAAAACATTCAGTACTTC
CASSSNSLAGGLAKNIQYF
>.|TRBJ1-3|13|TRBV6-6|.
TGTGCCAGCAAGAGGCACTCTGGAAACACCATATATTTT
CASKRHSGNTIYF
>.|TRBJ2-7|12|TRBV5-4|.
TGTGCCAGCAGCTTATCGGAGGACGAGCAGTACTTC
CASSLSEDEQYF
>.|TRBJ1-3|13|TRBV12-3/TRBV12-4|.
TGTGCCAGCAAACGACTGGGTGGAAACACCATATATTTT
CASKRLGGNTIYF
>TRBD1|TRBJ2-1|15|TRBV5-1|.
TGCGCCAGCAGCCATACAGGGGAAAAATACAATGAGCAGTTCTTC
CASSHTGEKYNEQFF
>TRBD1|TRBJ1-6|15|TRBV5-1|.
TGCGCCAGCAGCTTCCGGACAGGGACGGATTCACCCCTCCACTTT
CASSFRTGTDSPLHF
>.|TRBJ1-2|13|TRBV6-5|.
TGTGCCAGCAGTCAGCAGGGATACGGGGGCTACACCTTC
CASSQQGYGGYTF
>TRBD2|TRBJ2-5|17|TRBV28|few
TGTGCCAGCAGCCTTAGTATACTAGCGGGGGGCCGAGGGACCCAGTACTTC
CASSLSILAGGRGTQYF
>TRBD1|TRBJ2-2|14|TRBV6-5|.
TGTGCCACGTTGAGAGACAGGGGTACCGGGGAGCTGTTTTTT
CATLRDRGTGELFF
>.|TRBJ2-2|18|TRBV6-1|.
TGTGCCAGCAGTGAAATCGTCCTCGGGGCAGGGGCTCTTGGGGAGCTGTTTTTT
CASSEIVLGAGALGELFF
>TRBD1|TRBJ1-2|16|TRBV20-1|once
TGCAGTGCTAGTGGACAGGGGGGTACTACCTACTATGGCTACACCTTC
CSASGQGGTTYYGYTF
>TRBD1|TRBJ1-6|14|TRBV6-2/TRBV6-3|.
TGTGCCAGCAGTTCGACAGGGTGGAATTCACCCCTCCACTTT
CASSSTGWNSPLHF
>.|TRBJ2-2|15|TRBV3-1/TRBV3-2|few
TGTGCCAGCAGCCTCGGGTCCGCGGACACCGGGGAGCTGTTTTTT
CASSLGSADTGELFF
>TRBD1|TRBJ2-1|15|TRBV7-7|.
TGTGCTAGCAGCTCGGGACAGGGGGCCTACAATGAGCAGTTCTTC
CASSSGQGAYNEQFF
>.|TRBJ1-6|14|TRBV6-1|.
TGTGCCAGCAGTGAAGGGCGGCCGAATTCACCCCTCCACTTT
CASSEGRPNSPLHF
>TRBD2|TRBJ2-7|16|TRBV6-1|once
TGTGCCAGCAGTGCACGGACTAGCGGGGGGCTCTACGAGCAGTACTTC
CASSARTSGGLYEQYF
>.|TRBJ2-1|17|TRBV28|.
TGTGCCAGCCCAATTTCCGGGATTCCTAGCTCCTACAATGAGCAGTTCTTC
CASPISGIPSSYNEQFF
>.|TRBJ1-1|13|TRBV7-9|.
TGTGCCAGCAGCTATGCGGGGAACACTGAAGCTTTCTTT
CASSYAGNTEAFF